Presented here are 23 T cell receptor beta chains from one specimen sequenced in a study of CD4 T cells in relation to SARS-CoV-2 and coronaviruses. The unexposed donors gave CD4+ T cells in about 2011-2019, prior to COVID-19. After about 10 days of culture, CD4+ T cells were isolated. These receptors' antigens are unknown. Assay used: immunoSEQ multiplex PCR; TCRdb lists only in-frame clones, some missing. The repertoire holds tens of thousands of clones, with approximately 79% as singletons. Sequenced material: CD4+ T cells from PBMCs, cultured in vitro. All receptors come from a human donor in good health.

This chain links TRBV19 with TRBJ1-1; the match to TRBD1 covers 9 bases. The CDR3 runs 14 residues. The ends lost 4 bases at V and 5 bases at J; junction bases unmatched: 5. Germline V gene lookup returns CDR1 LNHDA and CDR2 SQIVND (reference sequence). CDR3 nucleotides: TGTGCCAGTAGTACACAGGGGGCGGGAACTGAAGCTTTCTTT. It translates to CASSTQGAGTEAFF.

This chain joins TRBV9 and TRBJ2-2; D might be TRBD1 (5 bases). Germline V gene data show CDR1 as SGDLS and CDR2 as YYNGEE. Trimming removed 3 bases from V and 3 bases from J, with 12 bases in between. This CDR3 contains 15 residues. In DNA, the CDR3 is TGTGCCAGCAGCGCCTGGACACGCGACACCGGGGAGCTGTTTTTT. The encoded protein is CASSAWTRDTGELFF.

V and J are TRBV5-4 and TRBJ1-2; D is unclear. V dropped 4 bases and J dropped 6 bases, with 16 bases sitting between them. The CDR3 contains 14 residues. Germline V gene lookup returns CDR1 SGHNT and CDR2 YYREEE (reference sequence). The CDR3 loop is CASSPRPEGNGYTF. For the CDR3, the DNA is TGTGCCAGCAGCCCTAGACCTGAGGGTAATGGCTACACCTTC.

This chain connects TRBV9 to TRBJ2-3; the D gene is possibly TRBD2 (5 bases). Trimming pared 4 bases from V and 2 bases from J, leaving 8 bases between. Germline CDR1 and CDR2: SGDLS and YYNGEE. The CDR3 sequence is 13 residues long. CDR3 protein: CASSLGVTDTQYF. Written as DNA, the CDR3 is TGTGCCAGCAGCCTCGGGGTCACAGATACGCAGTATTTT.

This clone is medium-sized in the sample. The V and J genes are TRBV19 and TRBJ1-6; a possible D gene is TRBD1 (6 bases). The CDR3 runs 13 residues. Trimming pared 6 bases from V and 7 bases from J, leaving 10 bases between. Germline V CDR1 and CDR2: LNHDA, SQIVND (reference sequence). The CDR3, as DNA: TGTGCCAGTAGGAACCAGGGGAATTCACCCCTCCACTTT. It translates to CASRNQGNSPLHF.

The V call is TRBV7-2, the J call TRBJ1-2; 8 bases align to TRBD1. V dropped 4 bases and J dropped 3; count of bases not matched to a gene: 7. The germline gives CDR1 SGHTA, CDR2 FQGNSA. The CDR3 spans 15 residues. The CDR3 bases are TGTGCCAGCAGCTCAAACAGGGGGGATGACTATGGCTACACCTTC. This codes for CASSSNRGDDYGYTF.

The J gene is TRBJ1-2, the V gene TRBV7-2, with D possibly TRBD1 on 5 matching bases. Germline V lookup: CDR1 SGHTA, CDR2 FQGNSA. The CDR3 has 15 amino acids. V was cut by 4 bases and J by 0 bases, with 12 bases left in between. CDR3 nucleotides: TGTGCCAGCAGCTCAGCAGGGAAGACTAACTATGGCTACACCTTC. Encoded protein: CASSSAGKTNYGYTF. The variable domain in full, completed from reference TRBV7-2 and TRBJ1-2, reads GAGVSQSPSNKVTEKGKDVELRCDPISGHTALYWYRQSLGQGLEFLIYFQGNSAPDKSGLPSDRFSAERTGGSVSTLTIQRTQQEDSAVYLCASSSAGKTNYGYTFGSGTRLTVV.

The rearrangement joins TRBV6-2 or TRBV6-3 to TRBJ1-2; D possibly corresponds to TRBD1 (6 bases). Trimming stripped 5 bases from V and 0 bases from J, with 10 bases between. CDR3 length equals 14 residues. Germline V gene lookup returns CDR1 MNHEY and CDR2 SVGEGT. The CDR3 loop reads CASSDRITNYGYTF. DNA for the CDR3: TGTGCCAGCAGTGACAGGATAACTAACTATGGCTACACCTTC.

The CDR3 nucleotides are TGTGCCAGTTGCCAGTTTAGGGGAGATACGCAGTATTTT. Protein sequence: CASCQFRGDTQYF. V usage is TRBV19 and J usage is TRBJ2-3; possible D gene TRBD1, 5 bases. The ends were cut back, 8 bases at V and 5 bases at J, with 14 bases in the middle. This CDR3 has 13 residues. Per germline, CDR1 LNHDA and CDR2 SQIVND (reference sequence).

V gene TRBV5-8 combines with J gene TRBJ1-3, with D maybe TRBD1 (6 bases). This CDR3 spans 15 amino acids. V lost 6 bases and J lost 2, with 15 bases in between. The germline CDR1 and CDR2 sequences are SGHTS and YDEGEE. The CDR3 DNA follows: TGTGCCAGCACCCCCCCCGGGACAACTGGAAACACCATATATTTT. Translating it yields CASTPPGTTGNTIYF.

The chain uses TRBV11-2 and TRBJ1-4; 8 positions agree with TRBD1. The CDR3 consists of 16 residues. V trimming: 5 bases; J trimming: 5 bases; junction bases outside the gene matches: 10. The germline V gene encodes CDR1 SGHAT and CDR2 FQNNGV. The CDR3 sequence: CASSPRQGAKNEKLFF. DNA of the CDR3: TGTGCCAGCAGCCCACGCCAGGGGGCAAAAAATGAAAAACTGTTTTTT.

This clone has a single count. The chain recombines TRBV5-1 with TRBJ2-3, with TRBD2 matching over 7 bases. J gave up 6 bases and V 5 bases, and 15 bases lay outside the gene matches. The CDR3 runs to 16 residues. Germline CDR1 and CDR2: SGHRS and YFSETQ. The CDR3 region is CASRLGAAGAGDTQYF. CDR3 DNA: TGCGCCAGCAGATTAGGGGCCGCGGGAGCCGGGGATACGCAGTATTTT.

The chain links TRBV4-3 to TRBJ1-6; D ambiguous. This CDR3 spans 15 amino acids. Germline V gives CDR1 LGHNA, CDR2 YSLEER. Trimming stripped 0 bases from V and 9 bases from J, with 12 bases between. CDR3 region: CASSQDVTAGSPLHF. CDR3 bases: TGCGCCAGCAGCCAAGACGTAACCGCAGGTTCACCCCTCCACTTT.

This clone is a singleton in its sample. The chain combines TRBV27 with TRBJ2-1; 13 bases match TRBD2. There are 17 residues in the CDR3. Trimming cost V 2 bases and J 9 bases; bases outside gene matches: 10. Germline CDR1 is MNHEY and CDR2 is SMNVEV (reference sequence). The CDR3, as DNA: TGTGCCAGCAGTTTACTACTAGCGGGGGGGCTAATACGTGAGCAGTTCTTC. It encodes CASSLLLAGGLIREQFF.

J is TRBJ2-7 and V is TRBV10-3; D is possibly TRBD2 (6 bases). V shed 6 bases and J shed 7 bases, with 22 bases lying between them. In germline, CDR1 is ENHRY, CDR2 SYGVKD. The CDR3 is 15 amino acids. CDR3 nucleotide sequence: TGTGCCATCAGCGGGGACTCGGCGGGGCTGTGGGAGCAGTACTTC. This codes for CAISGDSAGLWEQYF.

The chain combines TRBV27 with TRBJ2-7; perhaps TRBD1 as D (5 bases). V lost 2 bases, J lost 4 bases, and 18 bases lay in between. Germline V gene sequence: CDR1 MNHEY, CDR2 SMNVEV (reference sequence). This CDR3 region has 16 residues. Here the CDR3 DNA reads TGTGCCAGCAGTTTACGGGTCACAGGCGACCCATACGAGCAGTACTTC. Amino acids: CASSLRVTGDPYEQYF.

The chain combines TRBV7-2 with TRBJ1-4; 9 bases map to TRBD1. V lost 0 bases to trimming and J lost 5 bases; unmatched junction nucleotides: 4. The germline CDR1 and CDR2 sequences are SGHTA and FQGNSA. This CDR3 is 16 amino acids long. The CDR3 reads CASSLAQTGGNEKLFF. DNA for the CDR3: TGTGCCAGCAGCTTAGCACAGACAGGGGGAAATGAAAAACTGTTTTTT. The full variable domain, its missing parts supplied by reference TRBV7-2 and TRBJ1-4, is GAGVSQSPSNKVTEKGKDVELRCDPISGHTALYWYRQSLGQGLEFLIYFQGNSAPDKSGLPSDRFSAERTGGSVSTLTIQRTQQEDSAVYLCASSLAQTGGNEKLFFGSGTQLSVL.

The chain links TRBV7-8 to TRBJ2-5; D may be TRBD2 (5 bases). CDR3 size: 16 residues. CDR1 is SGHVS, CDR2 FQNEAQ, per germline. The V end lost 5 bases, the J end lost 9 bases, and 25 bases lay between the germline ends. CDR3 coding DNA: TGTGCCAGCAGCCGATCGCAGCGGTTGCCGGAGTACCCCCAGTACTTC. Protein product: CASSRSQRLPEYPQYF. Based on the CDR3 plus reference TRBV7-8 and TRBJ2-5, the full variable domain is GAGVSQSPRYKVAKRGQDVALRCDPISGHVSLFWYQQALGQGPEFLTYFQNEAQLDKSGLPSDRFFAERPEGSVSTLKIQRTQQEDSAVYLCASSRSQRLPEYPQYFGPGTRLLVL.

This clone was recorded only once. The gene calls are TRBV28 and TRBJ1-4; TRBD1 matches 7 bases. V trimming: 5 bases; J trimming: 8 bases; junction bases outside the gene matches: 11. This CDR3 comprises 15 residues. CDR1 and CDR2 from the germline V gene are MDHEN and SYDVKM. The CDR3 protein is CASSPPTGHGEKLFF. CDR3 nucleotide sequence: TGTGCCAGCAGTCCCCCGACAGGGCATGGGGAAAAACTGTTTTTT.

The rearrangement uses TRBV7-2 and TRBJ2-1, with D hard to call. Looked up from germline, CDR1 is SGHTA and CDR2 is FQGNSA. Trimming took off 1 base at V and 6 bases at J, with 10 bases between the two ends. This CDR3 has 14 amino acids. In DNA, the CDR3 is TGTGCCAGCAGCTTAGATCCTTCGGGCAATGAGCAGTTCTTC. Translated, it gives CASSLDPSGNEQFF.

The J gene is TRBJ2-1, the V gene TRBV6-2 or TRBV6-3; the D gene is possibly TRBD1 (6 bases). The CDR3 is 12 amino acids. Germline V gene sequence: CDR1 MNHEY, CDR2 SVGEGT. V lost 6 bases and J 9 bases, leaving 12 bases between the germline ends. The CDR3 is CASSPTGREQFF. The CDR3 DNA reads TGTGCCAGCAGCCCAACAGGGCGTGAGCAGTTCTTC.

This sequence joins TRBV2 and TRBJ1-4; D is undetermined. V was trimmed by 6 bases and J by 2 bases, leaving 7 bases between them. The CDR3 consists of 13 residues. Germline CDR1 reads SNHLY; CDR2 reads FYNNEI. The CDR3 is CASRTDTNEKLFF. For the CDR3, the DNA is TGTGCCAGCAGGACGGATACTAATGAAAAACTGTTTTTT.

This clone was counted a single time. This chain connects TRBV12-3 or TRBV12-4 to TRBJ2-3, with unresolved D. The CDR3 is 11 residues long. V lost 3 bases and J lost 4, with 2 bases in between. The CDR3 region is CASSFADTQYF. CDR3 sequence (DNA): TGTGCCAGCAGTTTTGCAGATACGCAGTATTTT.